These T cell receptor beta chains were read from a single sample in a study of early T cells in non-severe SARS-CoV-2 infection. TCRdb passed the 5' RACE reads through MiXCR, listing each CDR3 protein once. Of 85,000 to 95,000 distinct CDR3 sequences in the sample, roughly 14% were seen once. Sequenced: whole blood. These receptors were collected from an adult who was a healthcare worker with PCR-confirmed SARS-CoV-2 infection or an uninfected control (not recorded which). CDR3s include the opening cysteine and the closing phenylalanine or tryptophan. D genes are given only for firm matches. Clone size is shown for a subset of rows, as once, few, many or a class of expanded clone.

>-|TRBV3-1|TRBJ2-1|-
CASSQVRSSYNEQFF
TGTGCCAGCAGCCAAGTAAGAAGCTCCTACAATGAGCAGTTCTTC
>-|TRBV2|TRBJ1-1|many
CASVRTPEAFF
TGTGCCAGCGTCAGGACCCCCGAAGCTTTCTTT
>-|TRBV6-1|TRBJ1-5|few
CASSPQGQGNQPQHF
TGTGCCAGCAGTCCACAAGGGCAGGGGAATCAGCCCCAGCATTTT
>-|TRBV5-5|TRBJ1-6|many
CASSFRDLIYNSPLHF
TGTGCCAGCAGCTTTAGGGACCTAATCTATAATTCACCCCTCCACTTT
>TRBD1|TRBV5-1|TRBJ1-4|-
CASSSGQAATNEKLFF
TGCGCCAGCAGCTCAGGACAGGCGGCAACTAATGAAAAACTGTTTTTT
>-|TRBV6-6|TRBJ1-4|many
CASRQGGTNEKLFF
TGTGCCAGCAGGCAAGGGGGAACTAATGAAAAACTGTTTTTT
>TRBD1|TRBV7-9|TRBJ1-1|-
CASSLGGTGYTEAFF
TGTGCCAGCAGCTTAGGAGGGACAGGATACACTGAAGCTTTCTTT
>-|TRBV14|TRBJ2-2|few
CASSQALGAGELFF
TGTGCCAGCAGCCAGGCGTTGGGGGCCGGGGAGCTGTTTTTT
>-|TRBV7-7|TRBJ2-1|few
CASSLVRGNEQFF
TGTGCCAGCAGCTTAGTCCGCGGGAATGAGCAGTTCTTC
>-|TRBV12-3/TRBV12-4|TRBJ2-3|many
CASSFSGHTDTQYF
TGTGCCAGCAGTTTCTCGGGACACACAGATACGCAGTATTTT
>-|TRBV6-6|TRBJ1-2|few
CASRHTSDAMGTYGYTF
TGTGCCAGCAGACACACCAGCGACGCAATGGGAACCTATGGCTACACCTTC
>TRBD2|TRBV3-1|TRBJ2-3|few
CASSLRTRRVDTQYF
TGTGCCAGCAGCCTGCGGACTAGAAGGGTAGATACGCAGTATTTT
>-|TRBV12-3/TRBV12-4|TRBJ2-2|few
CASSSHRELFF
TGTGCCAGCAGTTCCCACCGGGAGCTGTTTTTT
>TRBD2|TRBV15|TRBJ2-1|-
CATSLSGGLTLEQFF
TGTGCCACCAGCCTTAGCGGGGGGCTCACCTTAGAGCAGTTCTTC
>TRBD1|TRBV5-4|TRBJ1-3|many
CASSSDRASGNTIYF
TGTGCCAGCAGCTCGGACAGGGCCTCTGGAAACACCATATATTTT
>TRBD1|TRBV15|TRBJ2-5|-
CATSRPPPVLYRGETQYF
TGTGCCACCAGCAGGCCCCCGCCCGTCTTATACAGGGGAGAGACCCAGTACTTC
>-|TRBV6-1|TRBJ2-5|-
CASRTQEGAQETQYF
TGTGCCAGCAGGACACAGGAGGGGGCCCAAGAGACCCAGTACTTC
>TRBD2|TRBV12-3/TRBV12-4|TRBJ2-5|-
CASSPQLAGAQETQYF
TGTGCCAGCAGCCCCCAACTAGCGGGGGCCCAAGAGACCCAGTACTTC
>-|TRBV3-1|TRBJ2-3|many
CASSQESPLATGTQYF
TGTGCCAGCAGCCAAGAAAGCCCACTAGCGACAGGCACGCAGTATTTT
>-|TRBV9|TRBJ1-1|many
CASSVAARTTEAFF
TGTGCCAGCAGCGTAGCGGCCAGAACCACTGAAGCTTTCTTT
>-|TRBV5-4|TRBJ1-2|-
CASSLEQVNYGCTF
TGTGCCAGCAGCTTGGAACAAGTTAACTATGGCTGCACCTTC
>-|TRBV30|TRBJ1-4|few
CAWSPWTENEKLFF
TGTGCCTGGAGTCCATGGACGGAAAATGAAAAACTGTTTTTT